This T cell receptor (beta chain) emerged from a study of CD8+ T cells in alopecia areata. Cell sorting was applied to PBMCs, and CD4+ and CD8+ T cells were collected. The CDR3 spans 13 residues. The V gene's germline CDR1 is MDHEN and CDR2 SYDVKM. V dropped 7 bases and J dropped 3; count of bases not matched to a gene: 5. As for this clone: What it recognizes is unknown.

The study, taken as a whole, reports: Although TCR sharing was seen in mice, sharing across patients was less clear, possibly for HLA-related reasons. Lesional scalp, notably in alopecia totalis/universalis, had clonality above that of normal scalp.

Extracted RNA was reverse transcribed into cDNA, the sequencing template. Profiling relied on immunoSEQ multiplex PCR, and the TCRdb table lists in-frame clones only, not all of them. Of around 150,000 clones in the sample, roughly 60% are singletons; the top ten hold around 34%. The chain joins TRBV28 to TRBJ2-7, with TRBD2 identical over 8 bases. The receptor's source is a human donor in good health. Specimen: CD8+ T cells sorted from blood. The CDR3 DNA reads TGTGCCAGCAAAGAGCTAGCGGGCTACGAGCAGTACTTC. Residues: CASKELAGYEQYF.